This entry concerns a single T cell receptor (beta chain). One Seattle source followed patients from active infection through their disease course. Deletions cut 0 bases from V and 3 bases from J, with 15 bases between. Germline V gives CDR1 WSHSY, CDR2 SAAADI. The CDR3 length is 17 residues. This entry belongs to a study of blood T cell repertoires in COVID-19. In the study overall: Acute-phase and convalescent COVID-19 samples originated in the United States, Italy and Spain.

The authors' processing: Nucleated cell number was recorded as an estimate derived from reference gene primer amplification. TCRdb's table, derived via immunoSEQ multiplex PCR, lists solely in-frame clones and lacks some. Clonal size and the V and J genes are those of that table, whereas D and trimming came from the DNA. This sample has 200,000 or so clones, with approximately 86% found just once. This sequence was found in a man between 60 and 75 years old with COVID-19, enrolled during active disease. The sequenced sample was peripheral blood. The J gene is TRBJ1-5, the V gene TRBV10-2, with D possibly matching TRBD1 (6 bases). CDR3 protein: CASSESDPGHFNQPQHF. The CDR3 DNA follows: TGCGCCAGCAGTGAGTCTGATCCGGGACACTTCAATCAGCCCCAGCATTTT.